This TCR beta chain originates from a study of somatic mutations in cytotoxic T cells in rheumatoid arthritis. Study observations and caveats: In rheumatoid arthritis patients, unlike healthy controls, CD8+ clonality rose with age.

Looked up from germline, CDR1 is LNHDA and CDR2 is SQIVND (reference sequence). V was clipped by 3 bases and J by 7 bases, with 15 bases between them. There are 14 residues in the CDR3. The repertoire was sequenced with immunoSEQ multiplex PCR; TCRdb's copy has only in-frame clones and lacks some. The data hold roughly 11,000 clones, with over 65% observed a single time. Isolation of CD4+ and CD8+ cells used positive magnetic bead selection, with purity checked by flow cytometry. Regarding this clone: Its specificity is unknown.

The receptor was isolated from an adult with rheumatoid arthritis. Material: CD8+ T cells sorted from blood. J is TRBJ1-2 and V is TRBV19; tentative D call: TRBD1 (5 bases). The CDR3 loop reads CASSIDRGKRGYTF. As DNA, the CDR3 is TGTGCCAGTAGTATCGATAGGGGCAAGCGTGGCTACACCTTC.